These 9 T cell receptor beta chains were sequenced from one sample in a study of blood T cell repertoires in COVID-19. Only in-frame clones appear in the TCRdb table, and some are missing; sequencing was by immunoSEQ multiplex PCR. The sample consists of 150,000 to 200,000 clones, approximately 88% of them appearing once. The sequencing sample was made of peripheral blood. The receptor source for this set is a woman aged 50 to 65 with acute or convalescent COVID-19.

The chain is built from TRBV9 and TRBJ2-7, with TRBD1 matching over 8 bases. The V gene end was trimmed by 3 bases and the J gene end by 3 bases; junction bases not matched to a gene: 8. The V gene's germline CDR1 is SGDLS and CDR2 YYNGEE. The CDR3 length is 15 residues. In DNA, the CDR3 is TGTGCCAGCAGCGGGGGCGCCAGGGGGCTCTACGAGCAGTACTTC. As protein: CASSGGARGLYEQYF.

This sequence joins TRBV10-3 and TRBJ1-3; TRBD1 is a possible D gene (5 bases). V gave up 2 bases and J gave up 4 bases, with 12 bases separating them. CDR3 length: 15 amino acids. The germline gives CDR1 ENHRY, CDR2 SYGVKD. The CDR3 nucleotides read TGTGCCATCAGTGAGCCTGGCCCAGGGGGAAACACCATATATTTT. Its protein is CAISEPGPGGNTIYF.

CDR3 sequence reads: CASSHVPGAQYNSPLHF. The CDR3 nucleotides are TGCGCCAGCAGCCATGTCCCAGGGGCCCAATATAATTCACCCCTCCACTTT. The V and J genes are TRBV4-1 and TRBJ1-6; D is perhaps TRBD1 (6 bases). Trimming removed 3 bases from V and 4 bases from J, with 16 bases in between. Germline lookup yields CDR1 MGHRA and CDR2 YSYEKL. CDR3 length: 17 residues.

As DNA, the CDR3 is TGTGCCACCAGTGATGGCGGGAGTCAGACAGATACGCAGTATTTT. Protein sequence: CATSDGGSQTDTQYF. This chain joins TRBV24-1 and TRBJ2-3, with 7 bases identical to TRBD2. J lost 3 bases, V lost 3 bases, and 5 bases had no gene match. CDR3 length: 15 residues. The germline CDR1 and CDR2 sequences are KGHDR and SFDVKD.

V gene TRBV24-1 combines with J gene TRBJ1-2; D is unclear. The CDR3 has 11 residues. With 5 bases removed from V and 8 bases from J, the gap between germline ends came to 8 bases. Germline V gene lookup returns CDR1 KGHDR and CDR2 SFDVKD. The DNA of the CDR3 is TGTGCCACCAGTGGAGGGCAGGGCTACACCTTC. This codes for CATSGGQGYTF.

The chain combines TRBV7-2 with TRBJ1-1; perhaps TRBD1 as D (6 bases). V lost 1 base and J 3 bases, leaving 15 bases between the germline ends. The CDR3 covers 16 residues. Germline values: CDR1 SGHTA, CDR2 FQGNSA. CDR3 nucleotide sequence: TGTGCCAGCAGCTTAGTTGGGGGCAGAGAAGACACTGAAGCTTTCTTT. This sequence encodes CASSLVGGREDTEAFF.

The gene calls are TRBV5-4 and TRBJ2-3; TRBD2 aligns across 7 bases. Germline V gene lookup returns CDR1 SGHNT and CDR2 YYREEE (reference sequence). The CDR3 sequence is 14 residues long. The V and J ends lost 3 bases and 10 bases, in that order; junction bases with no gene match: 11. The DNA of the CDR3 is TGTGCCAGCAGCTCCCCGTGGCTAGCGGATCCGCAGTATTTT. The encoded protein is CASSSPWLADPQYF.

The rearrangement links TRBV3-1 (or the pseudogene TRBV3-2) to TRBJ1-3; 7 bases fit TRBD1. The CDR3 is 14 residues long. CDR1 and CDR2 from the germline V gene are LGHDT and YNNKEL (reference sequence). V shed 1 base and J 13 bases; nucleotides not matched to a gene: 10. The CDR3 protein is CASSQADRRPRIYF. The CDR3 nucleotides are TGTGCCAGCAGCCAAGCGGACAGGCGTCCTAGGATATATTTT.

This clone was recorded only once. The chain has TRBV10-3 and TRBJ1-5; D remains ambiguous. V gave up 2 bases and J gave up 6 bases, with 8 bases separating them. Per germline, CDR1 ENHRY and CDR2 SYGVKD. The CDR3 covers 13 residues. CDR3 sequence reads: CAISEGGSQPQHF. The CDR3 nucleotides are TGTGCCATCAGTGAGGGAGGGTCTCAGCCCCAGCATTTT.